This T cell receptor beta chain was documented in a study of graft-versus-host responses after intestinal transplantation. Overall study context: Isolated intestinal, liver-intestinal, or multivisceral transplants had been given to the recipients. Anti-thymocyte globulin served as induction for all recipients, who then took tacrolimus and steroids for approximately three years. Study-wide results and limits: Allografts from individuals with graft-donor T cell macrochimerism displayed high graft-versus-host to host-versus-graft clonal ratios.

TCRdb's copy holds only in-frame clones and misses some; the assay was immunoSEQ multiplex PCR. Counted here are about 61,000 clones, around 93% occurring once; the ten biggest clones make up 0.38%. V was pared by 2 bases and J by 4 bases, with 5 bases between. The CDR3 consists of 12 residues. Germline CDR1 MNHNS, CDR2 SASEGT. With regard to this clone: Its cognate antigen is unknown. Other DNA sequences in the sample encode the same CDR3.

This sample comprised unstimulated CD4+ T cells sorted from spleen or lymph node cells, obtained before transplant. The chain links TRBV6-1 to TRBJ1-2; D remains ambiguous. The sequence came from a human donor who was the organ donor for an intestinal transplant. The CDR3 DNA is TGTGCCAGCAGTGAACCGGGCTATGGCTACACCTTC. This translates into CASSEPGYGYTF.